Listed here are 28 T cell receptor beta chains from one sample, sequenced in a study of beta chain features in type 1 diabetes. Their specific antigens are unknown. Study-level results: There was a moderate but significant shortening of TCRB CDR3s in all four CD4+ subsets of Type 1 diabetes patients.

Expressed TCRB transcripts were sequenced after all isolated RNA was converted to cDNA. TCRdb keeps only in-frame clones here, not all; method: immunoSEQ multiplex PCR. This sample carries some 350,000 clones, less than 15% of them seen once, and the ten largest clones take over 0.014%. Sequencing was done on a sample of naive CD4+ T cells from blood. These receptors were obtained from a woman aged 18 to 35 with type 1 diabetes.

In regard to this clone: This same CDR3 is encoded by further DNA sequences in the sample. V usage is TRBV5-1 and J usage is TRBJ2-1, with 10 bases that match TRBD2. The CDR3 spans 15 residues. Unmatched junction bases numbered 2, after V lost 4 bases and J lost 1 base. Germline values: CDR1 SGHRS, CDR2 YFSETQ. The CDR3 DNA reads TGCGCCAGCAGCCCGACTAGCGGGTCCTACAATGAGCAGTTCTTC. Residues: CASSPTSGSYNEQFF.

This clone was counted only a few times. The chain joins TRBV7-2 to TRBJ2-1, with D tentatively TRBD1 (5 bases). Per germline, CDR1 SGHTA and CDR2 FQGNSA. V shed 7 bases and J shed 6 bases, with 13 bases lying between them. The CDR3 spans 13 residues. The DNA of the CDR3 is TGTGCCAGCACATTGGGCAGGGTCAATGAGCAGTTCTTC. Its protein product is CASTLGRVNEQFF. Based on the CDR3 plus reference TRBV7-2 and TRBJ2-1, the full variable domain is GAGVSQSPSNKVTEKGKDVELRCDPISGHTALYWYRQSLGQGLEFLIYFQGNSAPDKSGLPSDRFSAERTGGSVSTLTIQRTQQEDSAVYLCASTLGRVNEQFFGPGTRLTVL.

This chain uses TRBV28 with TRBJ2-4; TRBD2 agrees at 8 bases. The CDR3 has 17 residues. CDR1 MDHEN and CDR2 SYDVKM come from the germline V gene. V trimming: 5 bases; J trimming: 1 base; junction bases outside the gene matches: 10. CDR3: CASSPGGAPGAKNIQYF. CDR3 sequence (DNA): TGTGCCAGCAGTCCCGGGGGGGCGCCGGGGGCCAAAAACATTCAGTACTTC. The whole variable domain, remainder taken from reference TRBV28 and TRBJ2-4, is DVKVTQSSRYLVKRTGEKVFLECVQDMDHENMFWYRQDPGLGLRLIYFSYDVKMKEKGDIPEGYSVSREKKERFSLILESASTNQTSMYLCASSPGGAPGAKNIQYFGAGTRLSVL.

J is TRBJ1-2 and V is TRBV29-1; no reliable D call. The CDR3 covers 13 residues. Trimming removed 8 bases at V and 2 bases at J, with 15 bases between. Germline loops: CDR1 SQVTM, CDR2 ANQGSEA. CDR3 bases: TGCAGCACGATGAGGGAGGAAAACTATGGCTACACCTTC. Protein: CSTMREENYGYTF.

This clone was picked up a small number of times. The chain couples TRBV5-1 to TRBJ2-6; D unresolved. The germline gives CDR1 SGHRS, CDR2 YFSETQ. The ends were cut back, 4 bases at V and 3 bases at J, with 11 bases in the middle. This CDR3 region has 15 residues. Written as DNA, the CDR3 is TGCGCCAGCAGCGTCGGTCCAGGTGGGGCCAACGTCCTGACTTTC. Protein: CASSVGPGGANVLTF.

This clone occurred a few times. The chain couples TRBV11-2 to TRBJ2-3; TRBD1 agrees at 7 bases. This CDR3 contains 14 residues. V shed 3 bases and J 5 bases; nucleotides not matched to a gene: 5. Germline V gene lookup returns CDR1 SGHAT and CDR2 FQNNGV. This CDR3 is CASSLGQTGDTQYF. Written as DNA, the CDR3 is TGTGCCAGCAGCTTGGGACAGACTGGAGATACGCAGTATTTT.

The chain is built from TRBV7-9 and TRBJ1-2; possible D gene TRBD1, 6 bases. This CDR3 region has 12 residues. Germline values: CDR1 SEHNR, CDR2 FQNEAQ (reference sequence). Trimming cost V 5 bases and J 6 bases, with 10 bases left between them. Here the CDR3 reads CASSAQGDGYTF. The CDR3 DNA sequence: TGTGCCAGCAGCGCACAGGGTGATGGCTACACCTTC.

This clone was detected a few times. V usage is TRBV7-9 and J usage is TRBJ1-1; perhaps TRBD1 as D (6 bases). Germline CDR1 is SEHNR and CDR2 is FQNEAQ (reference sequence). This CDR3 is built from 16 residues. V lost 3 bases, J lost 4 bases, and 18 bases lay in between. In nucleotides, the CDR3 is TGTGCCAGCAGCTTCGTGCCGGGACAACTCCTCACTGAAGCTTTCTTT. This codes for CASSFVPGQLLTEAFF.

In this sample, this clone turned up a few times. The chain carries TRBV18 and TRBJ2-7, with D perhaps matching TRBD1 (6 bases). V shed 3 bases and J shed 1 base, with 13 bases lying between them. The CDR3 sequence is 15 residues long. The germline V gene encodes CDR1 KGHSH and CDR2 LQKENI. The CDR3: CASSPGTMRSYEQYF. DNA of the CDR3: TGTGCCAGCTCACCCGGGACAATGAGGTCCTACGAGCAGTACTTC.

The V gene is TRBV6-5, the J gene TRBJ2-1; tentative D call: TRBD1 (5 bases). V lost 2 bases and J lost 10, with 12 bases in between. Germline V CDR1 and CDR2: MNHEY, SVGAGI. This CDR3 region has 13 residues. Here the CDR3 reads CASSYPNRQEQFF. The DNA of the CDR3 is TGTGCCAGCAGTTACCCGAACCGACAGGAGCAGTTCTTC.

This chain uses TRBV2 with TRBJ2-1; the match to TRBD2 covers 11 bases. The CDR3 runs to 16 residues. Looked up from germline, CDR1 is SNHLY and CDR2 is FYNNEI. V shed 3 bases, J shed 3 bases, and the junction held 4 bases outside the gene matches. CDR3 in amino acids: CASSEFGTSGYNEQFF. The DNA of the CDR3 is TGTGCCAGCAGTGAGTTTGGGACTAGCGGCTACAATGAGCAGTTCTTC.

This clone was detected a few times. This chain links TRBV6-5 with TRBJ2-5, with 8 bases aligning to TRBD2. CDR1 is MNHEY and CDR2 is SVGAGI in the germline V gene. The CDR3 runs to 14 residues. Germline trimming cut 2 bases from V and 5 bases from J; bases unmatched to any gene: 4. CDR3 sequence reads: CASSYRSGMETQYF. Written as DNA, the CDR3 is TGTGCCAGCAGTTACCGTAGCGGGATGGAGACCCAGTACTTC.

This clone was counted between two and nine times. V and J are TRBV19 and TRBJ2-1; 8 bases fit TRBD2. Per the germline V gene, CDR1 is LNHDA and CDR2 is SQIVND (reference sequence). This CDR3 contains 14 residues. V gave up 5 bases and J gave up 8 bases; unmatched junction bases: 8. The CDR3 DNA is TGTGCCAGTAGTCCCCGGACTAGCATCGATGAGCAGTTCTTC. Translation: CASSPRTSIDEQFF.

This clone was picked up a small number of times. The V gene is TRBV25-1, the J gene TRBJ2-7, with TRBD2 matching 13 bases. CDR1 MGHDK and CDR2 SYGVNS come from the germline V gene. J gave up 5 bases and V 3 bases, and 10 bases lay outside the gene matches. The CDR3 runs 17 residues. In DNA, the CDR3 is TGTGCCAGCAGTGACAGGGGACTAGCGGGAAAAGGCAACGAGCAGTACGTC. It encodes CASSDRGLAGKGNEQYV.

This clone was detected only a few times. The chain couples TRBV28 to TRBJ1-1, with unresolved D. Germline lookup yields CDR1 MDHEN and CDR2 SYDVKM. V was shortened by 6 bases and J by 10 bases, with 9 bases between the two germline ends. The length of the CDR3 is 10 residues. CDR3 coding DNA: TGTGCCAGCAGATCTATTGCAGCTTTCTTT. It translates to CASRSIAAFF.

This clone was seen a handful of times. This chain links TRBV5-4 with TRBJ2-3; TRBD2 aligns across 7 bases. The CDR3 is made up of 16 amino acids. Per the germline V gene, CDR1 is SGHNT and CDR2 is YYREEE (reference sequence). V was pared by 4 bases and J by 2 bases, with 10 bases of the junction left unmatched. In nucleotides, the CDR3 is TGTGCCAGCAGCCTACTACAAGCGGGGTCCACAGATACGCAGTATTTT. Translation: CASSLLQAGSTDTQYF.

This clone occurred a few times. The CDR3 here is CASRPLKHGGAESTGELFF. CDR3 nucleotides: TGTGCCAGCAGACCCCTCAAGCACGGGGGGGCCGAGAGCACCGGGGAGCTGTTTTTT. The chain couples TRBV11-2 to TRBJ2-2, with 8 bases lining up with TRBD2. Germline loops: CDR1 SGHAT, CDR2 FQNNGV. The CDR3 sequence is 19 residues long. Trimming at V came to 6 bases and at J to 4 bases, leaving 19 bases not matched to a gene.

This clone was seen only a few times. This sequence joins TRBV25-1 and TRBJ1-1; D remains unclear. V was clipped by 2 bases and J by 4 bases, with 11 bases between them. Germline V gene data show CDR1 as MGHDK and CDR2 as SYGVNS. The CDR3 is 14 residues long. CDR3: CASSENPRGTEAFF. CDR3 DNA sequence: TGTGCCAGCAGTGAAAACCCGCGGGGCACTGAAGCTTTCTTT.

This clone was detected only a few times. The rearrangement joins TRBV6-5 to TRBJ2-1; 9 bases line up with TRBD2. With 2 bases clipped from V and 3 bases from J, the junction kept 2 bases outside the gene matches. CDR3 length: 15 amino acids. In germline, CDR1 is MNHEY, CDR2 SVGAGI. This chain's CDR3 is CASSYATSGYNEQFF. The CDR3 nucleotides read TGTGCCAGCAGTTACGCGACTAGCGGCTACAATGAGCAGTTCTTC.

The J gene is TRBJ2-1, the V gene TRBV27; D may be TRBD2 (6 bases). Germline V gene lookup returns CDR1 MNHEY and CDR2 SMNVEV (reference sequence). With 5 bases removed from V and 1 base from J, the gap between germline ends came to 24 bases. The CDR3 contains 19 residues. CDR3 coding DNA: TGTGCCAGCAGTCCAAAACCCCAAATTACTAGCACTTCCTACAATGAGCAGTTCTTC. It translates to CASSPKPQITSTSYNEQFF.

This clone was picked up a small number of times. The V and J genes are TRBV30 and TRBJ2-7; TRBD2 matches at 9 bases. The germline V gene encodes CDR1 GTSNPN and CDR2 SVGIG (reference sequence). This CDR3 has 12 amino acids. Germline trimming cut 1 base from V and 9 bases from J; bases unmatched to any gene: 4. The CDR3 sequence: CAWSAQAGGQYF. CDR3 DNA: TGTGCCTGGAGTGCCCAAGCGGGAGGGCAGTACTTC.

This clone was seen a few times. This sequence joins TRBV28 and TRBJ1-1; D not certain. The germline V and J ends were trimmed by 1 base and 11 bases, with 17 bases remaining between them. In germline, CDR1 is MDHEN, CDR2 SYDVKM. The CDR3 contains 14 residues. As DNA, the CDR3 is TGTGCCAGCAGTTTATCGCAGCGACCTGACTGGGCTTTCTTT. Encoded protein: CASSLSQRPDWAFF.

The chain has TRBV7-2 and TRBJ1-1; 7 nucleotides align to TRBD1. The CDR3 contains 13 residues. The germline CDR1 and CDR2 sequences are SGHTA and FQGNSA. V trimming: 8 bases; J trimming: 0 bases; junction bases outside the gene matches: 3. The CDR3 coding sequence is TGTGCCAGCCTGGGACAGATGAACACTGAAGCTTTCTTT. Amino acid sequence: CASLGQMNTEAFF.

This chain uses TRBV7-3 with TRBJ2-7; TRBD1 matches 7 bases. V lost 5 bases to trimming and J lost 2 bases; unmatched junction nucleotides: 9. CDR3 length: 15 amino acids. Germline V gene sequence: CDR1 SGHTA, CDR2 FQGTGA. CDR3 sequence reads: CASSIDGQAAYEQYF. CDR3 coding DNA: TGTGCCAGCAGCATCGACGGACAGGCCGCCTACGAGCAGTACTTC.

This clone was seen more than once but under ten times. The V and J genes are TRBV5-1 and TRBJ2-7; TRBD2 matches at 14 bases. The CDR3 length is 16 residues. Losses at the gene ends were 7 bases for V and 3 bases for J; bases not matched to a gene: 9. CDR1 SGHRS and CDR2 YFSETQ come from the germline V gene. Written as DNA, the CDR3 is TGCGCCAGCCGACTAGCGGGAGGGCCGGAATACTACGAGCAGTACGTC. This codes for CASRLAGGPEYYEQYV.

The chain uses TRBV10-2 and TRBJ2-3; D may be TRBD2 (5 bases). Per the germline V gene, CDR1 is WSHSY and CDR2 is SAAADI. The CDR3 spans 15 residues. The germline V and J ends were trimmed by 7 bases and 3 bases, with 17 bases remaining between them. The CDR3 is CASNHRGLGTDTQYF. The DNA of the CDR3 is TGCGCCAGCAACCACCGGGGTCTGGGGACAGATACGCAGTATTTT.

Only a few counts were recorded for this clone. V and J are TRBV30 and TRBJ2-7, with D tentatively TRBD2 (6 bases). CDR1 GTSNPN and CDR2 SVGIG come from the germline V gene (reference sequence). The CDR3 is 15 amino acids. V was pared by 6 bases and J by 3 bases, with 21 bases between. The CDR3 region is CACSVGSGLVYEQYF. The CDR3 region has the DNA TGTGCCTGCTCCGTTGGGAGCGGGCTCGTCTACGAGCAGTACTTC. Full variable domain (missing parts from reference TRBV30 and TRBJ2-7): SQTIHQWPATLVQPVGSPLSLECTVEGTSNPNLYWYRQAAGRGLQLLFYSVGIGQISSEVPQNLSASRPQDRQFILSSKKLLLSDSGFYLCACSVGSGLVYEQYFGPGTRLTVT.

On this clone: Other DNA sequences in this specimen translate into the identical CDR3. The chain uses TRBV14 and TRBJ2-1; D is unresolved. The CDR3 has 11 amino acids. The V gene lost 6 bases and the J gene lost 3 bases, with 3 bases spanning the gap. The germline gives CDR1 SGHDN, CDR2 FVKESK. As DNA, the CDR3 is TGTGCCAGCAGTTACTACAATGAGCAGTTCTTC. This translates into CASSYYNEQFF.